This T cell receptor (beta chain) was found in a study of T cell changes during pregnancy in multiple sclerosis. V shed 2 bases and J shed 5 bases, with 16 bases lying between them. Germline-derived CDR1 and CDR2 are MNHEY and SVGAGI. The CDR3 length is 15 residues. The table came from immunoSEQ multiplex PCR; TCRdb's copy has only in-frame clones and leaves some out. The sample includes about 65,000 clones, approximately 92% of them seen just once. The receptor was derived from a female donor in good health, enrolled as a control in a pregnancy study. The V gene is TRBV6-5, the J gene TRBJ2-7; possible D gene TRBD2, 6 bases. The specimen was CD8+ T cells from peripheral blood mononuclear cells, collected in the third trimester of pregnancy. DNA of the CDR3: TGTGCCAGCAGTTACGGTCTGGGGGGTAGCGACGAGCAGTACTTC. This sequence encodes CASSYGLGGSDEQYF.